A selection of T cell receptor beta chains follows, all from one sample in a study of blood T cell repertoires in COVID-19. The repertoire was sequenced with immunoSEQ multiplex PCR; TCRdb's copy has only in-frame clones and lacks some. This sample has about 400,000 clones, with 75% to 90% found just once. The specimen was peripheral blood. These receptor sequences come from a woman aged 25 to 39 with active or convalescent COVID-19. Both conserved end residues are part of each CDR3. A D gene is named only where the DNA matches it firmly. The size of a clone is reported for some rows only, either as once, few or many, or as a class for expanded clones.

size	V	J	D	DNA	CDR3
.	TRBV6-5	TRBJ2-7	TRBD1	TGTGCCAGCAGCGGACAGGGCTACTACGAGCAGTACTTC	CASSGQGYYEQYF
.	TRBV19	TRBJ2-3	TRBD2	TGTGCCAGTAGTTCGCCTAGCGGGAGGCCACGGACACCTAGCACAGATACGCAGTATTTT	CASSSPSGRPRTPSTDTQYF
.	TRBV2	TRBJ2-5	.	TGTGCCAGCAGTGATGCCGGGAACCCCGAGACCCAGTACTTC	CASSDAGNPETQYF
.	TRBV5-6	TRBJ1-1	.	TGTGCCAGCAGCTTCCGAGGGAACACTGAAGCTTTCTTT	CASSFRGNTEAFF
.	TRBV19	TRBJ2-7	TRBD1	TGTGCCAGTAGTATACCCACAGGGGGGCGAGGCGAGCAGTACTTC	CASSIPTGGRGEQYF
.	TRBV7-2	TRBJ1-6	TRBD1	TGTGCCAGCAGCACCGGGACAGAGGGTTCACCCCTCCACTTT	CASSTGTEGSPLHF
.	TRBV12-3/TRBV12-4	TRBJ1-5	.	TGTGCCAGCAGTCCGTCAGATCAGCCCCAGCATTTT	CASSPSDQPQHF
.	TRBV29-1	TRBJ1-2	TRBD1	TGCAGCGTTGACCCCGGACAGGGGGCTGACTATGGCTACACCTTC	CSVDPGQGADYGYTF
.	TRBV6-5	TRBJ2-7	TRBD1	TGTGCCAGCAGCCCCGGGACAGGGTCCTACGAGCAGTACTTC	CASSPGTGSYEQYF
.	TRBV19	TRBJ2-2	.	TGTGCCAGTAGTTCGATCCAGCAGGCGAACACCGGGGAGCTGTTTTTT	CASSSIQQANTGELFF
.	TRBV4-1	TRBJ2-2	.	TGCGCCAGCAGCCAAGACAGGGAGGCGAACACCGGGGAGCTGTTTTTT	CASSQDREANTGELFF
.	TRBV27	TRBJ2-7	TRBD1	TGTGCCAGCAGTATCGACAGGGCCTACGAGCAGTACTTC	CASSIDRAYEQYF
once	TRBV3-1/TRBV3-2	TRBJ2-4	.	TGTGCCAGCAGCCCCTCAGAGGAAAACATTCAGTACTTC	CASSPSEENIQYF
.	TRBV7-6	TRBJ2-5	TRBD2	TGTGCCAGCAGCTTTGCGAGCGGGAGCCCCCAAGAGACCCAGTACTTC	CASSFASGSPQETQYF
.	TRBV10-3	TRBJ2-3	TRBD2	TGTGCCATAACTAATAGCGGGGGAATGCAGTATTTT	CAITNSGGMQYF
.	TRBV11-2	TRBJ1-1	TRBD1	TGTGCCAGCAGCGAAGGACAGGTCCGGATAGCTTTCTTT	CASSEGQVRIAFF
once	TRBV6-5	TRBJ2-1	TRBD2	TGTGCCAGCAAACAAGGACTAGATGGCAATGAGCAGTTCTTC	CASKQGLDGNEQFF
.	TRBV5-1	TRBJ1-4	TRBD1	TGCGCCAGCAGCATAGGACAGGCAACTAATGAAAAACTGTTTTTT	CASSIGQATNEKLFF